This T cell receptor beta chain originates from a study of cytomegalovirus exposure and HLA in healthy donors. Overall study results and limits: According to an earlier analysis, most TCR beta V segments yielded productive rearrangements about 90% or about 30% of the time. The classifier was said to identify cytomegalovirus status with high specificity and sensitivity.

To note about this clone: Its matching antigen is unknown.

With 60 Vbeta and 13 Jbeta primers, the PCR was carried out. Clones were sequenced by immunoSEQ multiplex PCR, and TCRdb holds only the in-frame ones, with some missing. This table has 150,000 to 180,000 clones, about 80% appearing once. Sequenced: PBMCs. This TCR derives from a man aged 30-40 years in good health and CMV-seropositive.

The CDR3 DNA reads as TGCGCCAGCAGCCAGGCCCCGGGACTAGCGGGAGTTCCCCACAATGAGCAGTTCTTC. Its protein product is CASSQAPGLAGVPHNEQFF. V gene TRBV4-1 combines with J gene TRBJ2-1, with 14 nucleotides matching TRBD2. The CDR3 totals 19 residues. Losses at the gene ends were 3 bases for V and 5 bases for J; bases not matched to a gene: 12. Looked up from germline, CDR1 is MGHRA and CDR2 is YSYEKL.